This T cell receptor (beta chain) derives from a study of T-cell reconstitution after alpha-beta-depleted transplantation in children. The library targeted TCRbeta and was prepared with unique molecular identifiers. TCRdb called the PCR reads again in MiXCR, with one record for every CDR3 protein. The sample contains 250,000 or so distinct CDR3 sequences, just under 8.5% of which appear only once. The CDR3 runs 14 residues. V dropped 6 bases and J dropped 4 bases, with 16 bases sitting between them. Germline V gives CDR1 MNHNS, CDR2 SASEGT. Only a few counts were recorded for this clonotype. Its antigen remains unknown. Findings of the study overall: When one year had passed after transplant, most T-cell counts and diversity came from newly produced T cells.

The chain employs TRBV6-1 and TRBJ2-7, with D possibly TRBD2 on 6 matching bases. The TCR sequence derives from a male patient between 10 and 17 years old who had a stem cell transplant for acute lymphoblastic leukemia, so the T cells may come from the graft donor. Sequenced material: PBMCs, mostly from graft donor cells, taken 180 days after TCRalphabeta/CD19-depleted stem cell transplant. The CDR3 nucleotides read TGTGCCAGCAGCCCGGGACTTTGGAGGTACGAGCAGTACTTC. This gives the protein CASSPGLWRYEQYF.